This T cell receptor (beta chain) was recorded in a study of response to subunit inactivated influenza vaccine. From the RT-PCR reads, TCRdb called clonotypes with MiXCR, one entry per CDR3 protein. The table has 710,000 or so distinct CDR3 sequences, around 14% seen once. This specimen consisted of PBMCs from blood, obtained 11 to 12 days after vaccination. This TCR was recovered from a man aged 50 to 60 who received an inactivated influenza vaccine.

For the CDR3, the DNA is TGCAGTGCTAGTAGTGCGGGAGCGGCGTCGGGGACCCAGTACTTC. Its translation is CSASSAGAASGTQYF. The gene calls are TRBV20-1 and TRBJ2-5; 7 bases map to TRBD2. In germline, CDR1 is DFQATT, CDR2 SNEGSKA (reference sequence). V lost 3 bases, J lost 7 bases, and 14 bases stayed unmatched. This CDR3 has 15 residues.